The rows below give T cell receptor beta chains drawn from one sample of a study of blood T cell repertoires in COVID-19. TCRdb keeps only in-frame clones here, not all; method: immunoSEQ multiplex PCR. Among under 450,000 clones listed, 89% were seen once. The sample comprised peripheral blood. These receptors were collected from a woman between 40 and 55 years old with COVID-19, enrolled during active disease. The CDR3 runs from the conserved cysteine through the conserved F or W. The D gene is left open where the match is weak. Clone sizes are given selectively: once, few, many, or a class where the clone is expanded.

TRBV29-1	NA	TRBJ1-1	NA	CSVAGSGRIPNTEAFF	TGCAGCGTTGCGGGGTCTGGACGGATTCCGAACACTGAAGCTTTCTTT
TRBV15	NA	TRBJ1-2	NA	CATSSSGRGSGYTF	TGTGCCACCAGCAGCTCCGGAAGGGGAAGCGGCTACACCTTC
TRBV5-1	NA	TRBJ2-7	TRBD2	CASSLVGLAGTISYEQYF	TGCGCCAGCAGCTTGGTGGGACTAGCGGGGACCATCTCCTACGAGCAGTACTTC
TRBV7-8	NA	TRBJ2-7	TRBD1	CASRTEPGTGAYEQYF	TGTGCCAGCCGAACCGAACCCGGGACAGGGGCCTATGAGCAGTACTTC
TRBV28	NA	TRBJ1-6	NA	CAVGAGDSPLHF	TGTGCCGTGGGCGCCGGCGATTCACCCCTCCACTTT
TRBV7-3	NA	TRBJ1-2	NA	CASSPVGGNYGYTF	TGTGCCAGCAGCCCCGTGGGGGGTAACTATGGCTACACCTTC
TRBV5-1	NA	TRBJ2-1	NA	CASSQNNEQFF	TGCGCCAGCAGCCAAAACAATGAGCAGTTCTTC
TRBV11-2	NA	TRBJ1-1	NA	CASSQDRGTEAFF	TGTGCCAGCAGCCAGGACAGAGGCACTGAAGCTTTCTTT
TRBV11-2	NA	TRBJ2-4	NA	CASRSVGGNIQYF	TGTGCCAGCAGATCCGTAGGGGGAAACATTCAGTACTTC
TRBV5-6	NA	TRBJ1-1	NA	CASSARWGGTEAFF	TGTGCCAGCAGCGCTCGGTGGGGGGGAACTGAAGCTTTCTTT
TRBV4-3	NA	TRBJ2-1	TRBD2	CASSQDWTSRYNEQFF	TGCGCCAGCAGCCAAGATTGGACTAGCAGATACAATGAGCAGTTCTTC
TRBV27	once	TRBJ2-1	NA	CASSPRLAKGNEQFF	TGTGCCAGCAGTCCCCGGCTAGCAAAGGGCAATGAGCAGTTCTTC
TRBV7-9	NA	TRBJ1-2	NA	CASSRGDRGGYTF	TGTGCCAGCAGTCGGGGGGATAGAGGTGGCTACACCTTC
TRBV11-2	NA	TRBJ2-5	NA	CASSRAPVGETQYF	TGTGCCAGCAGCCGAGCGCCGGTTGGAGAGACCCAGTACTTC
TRBV4-2	NA	TRBJ2-7	NA	CATSFGNNYEQYF	TGTGCCACCTCGTTCGGGAACAATTACGAGCAGTACTTC
TRBV4-3	NA	TRBJ1-6	TRBD1	CASSQLPGQGTRPLHF	TGCGCCAGCAGCCAACTACCGGGACAGGGGACGAGACCCCTCCACTTT
TRBV15	NA	TRBJ1-5	TRBD1	CATSRRQGDQPQHF	TGTGCCACCAGCAGGCGACAGGGGGATCAGCCCCAGCATTTT
TRBV18	NA	TRBJ2-3	NA	CASSPAVGRADTQYF	TGTGCCAGCTCACCCGCCGTGGGGCGCGCAGATACGCAGTATTTT
TRBV15	NA	TRBJ1-1	NA	CATSREGFTGSREAFF	TGTGCCACCAGCAGAGAGGGTTTCACAGGGTCCCGAGAAGCTTTCTTT
TRBV4-3	NA	TRBJ1-1	TRBD1	CASSQETGTRTEAFF	TGCGCCAGCAGCCAAGAGACAGGGACCCGCACTGAAGCTTTCTTT
TRBV4-1	NA	TRBJ2-1	TRBD1	CASSQDPDRAYNEQFF	TGCGCCAGCAGCCAAGATCCCGACAGGGCCTACAATGAGCAGTTCTTC
TRBV27	NA	TRBJ2-2	TRBD1	CASVGTDGSGELFF	TGTGCCAGCGTGGGGACAGACGGTAGCGGGGAGCTGTTTTTT
TRBV28	NA	TRBJ1-6	TRBD1	CASSPQGAGVSPLHF	TGTGCCAGCAGTCCCCAGGGGGCAGGGGTTTCACCCCTCCACTTT
TRBV28	NA	TRBJ1-5	NA	CASSFNAPGSNQPQHF	TGTGCCAGCAGTTTTAATGCCCCCGGGAGCAATCAGCCCCAGCATTTT
TRBV7-9	NA	TRBJ1-1	NA	CASGYRVNTEAFF	TGTGCCAGCGGGTACAGGGTGAACACTGAAGCTTTCTTT
TRBV5-5	NA	TRBJ2-2	NA	CASSPELQGPITGELFF	TGTGCCAGCAGCCCCGAGCTACAGGGCCCCATAACCGGGGAGCTGTTTTTT
TRBV30	NA	TRBJ1-1	TRBD1	CAWGGQGVAFF	TGTGCCTGGGGGGGACAGGGAGTAGCTTTCTTT
TRBV28	NA	TRBJ1-5	NA	CASSLPVSHQPQHF	TGTGCCAGCAGTTTACCGGTTTCTCATCAGCCCCAGCATTTT